This record looks at one TCR beta chain sequence and its context. Its antigen remains undetermined. No base quality values were provided; no much bigger clone lies one nucleotide off. This sample stems from a study of tumor-infiltrating lymphocytes in primary liver carcinoma (TCRdb year 2017). Describing the broader study: Of the five patients, three men and two women aged 30 to 69 years, four had hepatocellular carcinoma and one had combined HCC and intrahepatic cholangiocarcinoma. The tumors of the five patients were staged as T1-T3 N0M0, with maximum diameters ranging from about 4.2 to 10 cm. Roughly 3.5 to 7.5 million productive TCRbeta reads were obtained per sample, and no significant difference in read depth was found between tissue types. The study combined TCRbeta repertoire sequencing, expression microarrays and whole-exome sequencing across five regions of each liver tumor, with adjacent normal tissue and blood. A total of approximately 35 specimens from 5 patients, comprising some 25 tumor regions, 5 adjacent noncancerous liver tissues and 5 peripheral blood samples, were covered by TCRbeta repertoire sequencing. High reproducibility was observed for the technical replicate repertoires, with mean shared-clone rates around 0.89 and correlation coefficients above 0.95.

Measured from the cysteine to the phenylalanine, the CDR3 is 17 residues long. CDR3 DNA is the only sequence kept; it has 51 bases, read in frame from the first base. Broad study findings and their caveats: Only the TCR beta chain was sequenced, so true repertoire diversity is likely underestimated because unpaired alpha chains were not captured. Because the samples were bulk and unsorted, CD4+ and CD8+ T cell repertoires could not be compared. Consistent with antigen-driven expansion, pairs of tumor regions showed higher repertoire overlap (mean about 35%) than either tumor-adjacent pairs (approximately 17%) or tumor-blood pairs (around 15%). Only four or five patients were included in the study, and the authors note that the findings should be validated in a larger study. A significantly larger repertoire fraction was made up by the top 250 clones in tumors than in blood (p = 0.039).

Total RNA and DNA were co-extracted without cell sorting from roughly 20-30 mg of bulk tissue using the AllPrep DNA/RNA mini kit. Between late 2015 and 2016, a few patients in China with histopathologically diagnosed primary liver carcinoma had surgical resection. At the time of sampling, the patients were treatment-naive and had chronic HBV infection. Pieces of fresh tumor and adjacent tissue were cut in half, with one half kept in RNAlater at -80 degrees C and the other half sent for histology. A constant-region primer and ProtoScript II reverse transcriptase were used to reverse-transcribe TCRbeta-specific cDNA from about 500 ng total RNA. The TCRbeta libraries were prepared through three rounds of nested multiplex PCR following a slightly modified ARM-PCR procedure. Each of the first two PCR rounds ran for 9 to 11 cycles using multiplex TRBV1-TRBV30 forward primers together with a Cbeta reverse primer. Sample barcodes and Illumina adapters were added in a final 25-cycle PCR with Deep VentR polymerase. Before sequencing, amplicons of 200-500 bp were gel-purified using a QIAquick gel extraction kit. An Illumina HiSeq 2500 was used to sequence the TCRbeta amplicons with 250-bp paired-end reads. The study's own analysis went as follows. Reads were quality-trimmed with Trimmomatic v0.33, and paired reads were merged with FLASH v1.2.11 to recover full CDR3 sequences. MiGEC v1.2.1b assigned V, D and J germline segments to the rearranged TCRbeta sequences. Clonotype statistics and Shannon-Wiener diversity indices were computed with VDJtools v1.0.0. Except for diversity analysis, only each sample's 250 most abundant clonotypes were used in subsequent analyses to reduce sampling bias. In TCRdb, the public reads were trimmed at Q25 with fastp and aligned with MiXCR, with productive beta chains retained. When rows share a CDR3 protein, they turn into one entry using the most common DNA and genes. What appears here as the V and J calls and clone size reflects TCRdb's work, not the paper's. The sample has 85,000 to 100,000 distinct CDR3 sequences on record, just under 70% of them singletons. Around 30% of the sample is taken by the ten largest.

The sequencing sample was made of tumor-adjacent normal liver tissue. The V and J genes are TRBV12-3 or TRBV12-4 and TRBJ2-3; the D segment may tentatively be TRBD1 or TRBD2, each giving 5 matched bases. This sequence was found in a man aged 40-50 years with primary liver carcinoma and hepatitis B virus infection. In nucleotide form, the sequence is TGTGCAGGCAGTTCCCGTTCTCCCGGGACGGGCACAGATACGCAGTATTTT. Translated, this is CAGSSRSPGTGTDTQYF.